Below, 2 T cell receptor beta chains from the same sample are listed, as sequenced in a study of T cell repertoires in cytomegalovirus infection (dated by TCRdb to between 2018 and 2021). The listed sequencing device is Illumina HiSeq 1500. Using fastp at Q25 and MiXCR, TCRdb reprocessed the public reads and kept productive beta chains. Rows with a matching CDR3 protein are joined into one entry that keeps the most common DNA and genes. The sample includes hundreds of thousands of distinct CDR3 sequences, with 20% to 30% observed a single time. In total, the top ten clones hold roughly 8% of the sample. Sequenced input: CD8+ T cells from PBMCs. Source of these receptors: a human donor in good health (CMV status not recorded). Some clones in this sample may be carry-over from other donors' samples.

This clonotype has a count of ten or more. The chain couples TRBV7-9 to TRBJ1-1, with D possibly TRBD1 on 5 matching bases. Germline V gene data show CDR1 as SEHNR and CDR2 as FQNEAQ (reference sequence). V lost 6 bases and J 5 bases, leaving 10 bases between the germline ends. The CDR3 has 12 amino acids. DNA for the CDR3: TGTGCCAGCAGACGACGGGGGACTGAAGCTTTCTTT. Protein sequence: CASRRRGTEAFF.

This chain links TRBV14 with TRBJ2-1, with D perhaps given as TRBD1 or TRBD2 (6 bases each). The CDR3 is made up of 16 amino acids. Per germline, CDR1 SGHDN and CDR2 FVKESK. Trimming left V 4 bases short and J 2 bases short, with 15 bases between. The CDR3 reads CASSPGMGGAYNEQFF. The CDR3 DNA is TGTGCCAGCAGCCCCGGGATGGGGGGCGCCTACAATGAGCAGTTCTTC.